The present entry profiles one T cell receptor (beta chain) with its context. This entry is derived from a study of immune evolution from preneoplasia to lung adenocarcinoma. The CDR3 is 14 amino acids. The germline V and J ends were trimmed by 2 bases and 0 bases, with 7 bases remaining between them. CDR1 is MGHDK, CDR2 SYGVNS, per germline. Patients had resection in Japan or China between about 2014 and 2018. TCRdb keeps only in-frame clones here, not all; method: immunoSEQ multiplex PCR. This table has thousands of clones, roughly 85% appearing once. The sequence derives from a person in their fifties with lung adenocarcinoma. Material for sequencing was FFPE invasive lung adenocarcinoma tissue. The J gene is TRBJ1-1, the V gene TRBV25-1, with D uncertain. This chain's CDR3 is CASSEAGMNTEAFF. CDR3 coding DNA: TGTGCCAGCAGTGAAGCGGGGATGAACACTGAAGCTTTCTTT.